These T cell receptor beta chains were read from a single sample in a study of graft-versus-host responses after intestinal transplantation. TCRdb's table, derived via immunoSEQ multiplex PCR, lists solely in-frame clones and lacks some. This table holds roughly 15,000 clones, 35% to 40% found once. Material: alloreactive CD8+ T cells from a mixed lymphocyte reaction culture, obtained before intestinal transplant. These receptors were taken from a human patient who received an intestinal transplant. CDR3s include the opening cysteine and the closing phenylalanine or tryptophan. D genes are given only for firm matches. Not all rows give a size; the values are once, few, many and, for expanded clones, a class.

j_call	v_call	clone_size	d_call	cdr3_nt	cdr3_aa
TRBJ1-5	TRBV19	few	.	TGTGCCAGTAGTATTACCGACAGCACTTATAGCAATCAGCCCCAGCATTTT	CASSITDSTYSNQPQHF
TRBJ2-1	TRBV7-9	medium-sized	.	TGTGCCAGCAGCCCAAACGGGGGACTGGCGGGTGAGCAGTTCTTC	CASSPNGGLAGEQFF
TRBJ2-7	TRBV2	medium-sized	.	TGTGCCAGTTACGAGGGTATTCCCTACGAGCAGTACTTC	CASYEGIPYEQYF
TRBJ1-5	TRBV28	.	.	TGTGCCAGCAGTATTATCAACAGGGAACTAAGCAATCAGCCCCAGCATTTT	CASSIINRELSNQPQHF
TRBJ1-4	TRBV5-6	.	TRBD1	TGTGCCAGCAGCTTGGGGACAGGGGGCCTGCGAGAACTGTTTTTT	CASSLGTGGLRELFF
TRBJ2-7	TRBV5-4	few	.	TGTGCCAGCAGCTTGACAGGGTTCGGCGCCTACGAGCAGTACTTC	CASSLTGFGAYEQYF
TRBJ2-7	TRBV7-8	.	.	TGTGCCAGCAGCTTGGCAGGCGCCTACGAGCAGTACTTC	CASSLAGAYEQYF
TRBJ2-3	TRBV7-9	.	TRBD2	TGTGCCAGCAGCTCGCGACTTTCTCCGGGAGGGGCGGATACGCAGTATTTT	CASSSRLSPGGADTQYF
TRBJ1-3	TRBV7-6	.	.	TGTGCCAGCAGCGAACACAGCGGAATGGGTGGAAACACCATATATTTT	CASSEHSGMGGNTIYF
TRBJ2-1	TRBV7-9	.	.	TGTGCCAGCAGGTCTCGACATGGCTACAATGAGCAGTTCTTC	CASRSRHGYNEQFF
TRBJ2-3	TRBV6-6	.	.	TGTGCCAGCAGCCCTTCGACAGATACGCAGTATTTT	CASSPSTDTQYF
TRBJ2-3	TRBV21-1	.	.	TGTGCCAGCAGCAAAGGAGTGGAGGGCCGGGCCATGCTCTCTCCTAGCACAGATACGCAGTATTTT	CASSKGVEGRAMLSPSTDTQYF
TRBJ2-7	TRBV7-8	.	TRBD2	TGTGCCAGCAGCCTCCTAGCGGGAGGTTTCAGCTACGAGCAGTACTTC	CASSLLAGGFSYEQYF
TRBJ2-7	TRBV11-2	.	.	TGTGCCAGCAGCTGGGCAGGGCCCGCCTACGAGCAGTACTTC	CASSWAGPAYEQYF
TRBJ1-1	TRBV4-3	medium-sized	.	TGCGCCAGCAGCCAACAACGGGCCGGGATTGAAGCTTTCTTT	CASSQQRAGIEAFF
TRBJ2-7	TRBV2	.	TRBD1	TGTGCCAGCACCGGGACAGGGGACTACGAGCAGTACTTC	CASTGTGDYEQYF
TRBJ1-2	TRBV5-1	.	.	TGCGCCAGCAGCTTGGTCTGGGGGCGCAACAAAACCTTC	CASSLVWGRNKTF
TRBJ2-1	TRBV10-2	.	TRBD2	TGCGCCAGCAGTGAGTCTGGCGGGGGGCTCTACAATGAGCAGTTCTTC	CASSESGGGLYNEQFF
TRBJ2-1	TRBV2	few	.	TGTGCCAGTATTAGGGAGTACACCTACAATGAGCAGTTCTTC	CASIREYTYNEQFF
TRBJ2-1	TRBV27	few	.	TGTGCCAGCAGTTTAATTCCGAGCTCCTACAATGAGCAGTTCTTC	CASSLIPSSYNEQFF
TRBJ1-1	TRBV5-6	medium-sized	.	TGTGCCAGCAGCTTTGGACTGGGTTTTGGTGAAGCTTTCTTT	CASSFGLGFGEAFF
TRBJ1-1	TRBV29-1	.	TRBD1	TGCAGCGTTGAAGGGGACAGGGAAGCTTTCTTT	CSVEGDREAFF
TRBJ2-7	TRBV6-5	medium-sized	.	TGTGCCAGCAGTCCCGTACAGGGACACTACGAGCAGTACTTC	CASSPVQGHYEQYF
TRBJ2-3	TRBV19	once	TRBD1	TGTGCCAGTAGTTACTGGACAGGGGTTCAGGATACGCAGTATTTT	CASSYWTGVQDTQYF
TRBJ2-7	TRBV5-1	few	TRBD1	TGCGCCAGCAGCTTCGGGACAGGGAACTACGAGCAGTACTTC	CASSFGTGNYEQYF
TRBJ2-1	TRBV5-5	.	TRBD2	TGTGCCAGCAGCCCCGGCGGGGGTTACAATGAGCAGTTCTTC	CASSPGGGYNEQFF
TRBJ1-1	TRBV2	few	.	TGTGCCAGCTCCACGGGGAACACTGAAGCTTTCTTT	CASSTGNTEAFF
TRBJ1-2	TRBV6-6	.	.	TGTGCCAGCAGTTACCTAGGGGCCGACTATGGCTACACCTTC	CASSYLGADYGYTF
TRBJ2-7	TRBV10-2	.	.	TGCGCCAGCAGTGGGGGCGCCTACGAGCAGTACTTC	CASSGGAYEQYF
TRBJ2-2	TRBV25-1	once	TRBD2	TGTGCCAGCAGTGATGATTTAGCGGGCAATAGGGAGCTGTTTTTT	CASSDDLAGNRELFF
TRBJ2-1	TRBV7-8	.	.	TGTGCCAGCAGCTTAGGCCGTAGGGGGTCAGGATTCAGAGATGAGCAGTTCTTC	CASSLGRRGSGFRDEQFF
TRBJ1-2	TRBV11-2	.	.	TGTGCCAGCAGCTCCACAGGGTATAACTATGGCTACACCTTC	CASSSTGYNYGYTF
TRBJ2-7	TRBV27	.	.	TGTGCCAGCAGTTCGTCCTCGAGTCTCTACGAGCAGTACTTC	CASSSSSSLYEQYF
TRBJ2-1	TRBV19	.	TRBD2	TGTGCCAGTAGTCCGAGGACTAGCGGGCTCGGCAATGAGCAGTTCTTC	CASSPRTSGLGNEQFF
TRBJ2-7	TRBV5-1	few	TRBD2	TGCGCCAGCAGCTTTCGGACTAGCGGATACTACGAGCAGTACTTC	CASSFRTSGYYEQYF
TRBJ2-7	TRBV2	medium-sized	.	TGTGCCAGCAGTAACAGCTACGAGCAGTACTTC	CASSNSYEQYF
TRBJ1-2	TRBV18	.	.	TGTGCCAGCTCACCTTACGACAGGCTATATGGCTACACCTTC	CASSPYDRLYGYTF
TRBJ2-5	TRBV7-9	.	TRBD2	TGTGCCAGCAGCTTAGGACTAGCGGGCCAAGAGACCCAGTACTTC	CASSLGLAGQETQYF
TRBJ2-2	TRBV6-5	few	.	TGTGCCAGCCGGGCGGGGGCCCAGGAGCTGTTTTTT	CASRAGAQELFF
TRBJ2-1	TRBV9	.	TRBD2	TGTGCCAGCAGCCCTAGCGGCTCCAACAATGAGCAGTTCTTC	CASSPSGSNNEQFF
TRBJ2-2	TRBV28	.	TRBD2	TGTGCCAGCAGTGCCCCGGGACTAGGCTACACCGGGGAGCTGTTTTTT	CASSAPGLGYTGELFF
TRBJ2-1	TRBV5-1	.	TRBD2	TGCGCCAGCAGGTGGACTAGCGGGACCTACAATGAGCAGTTCTTC	CASRWTSGTYNEQFF
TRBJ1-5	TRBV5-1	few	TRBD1	TGCGCCAGCAGCCCCCACAGGGGGACCAGCAATCAGCCCCAGCATTTT	CASSPHRGTSNQPQHF
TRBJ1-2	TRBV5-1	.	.	TGCGCCAGCAGCTTGGGGAGCTATGGCTACACCTTC	CASSLGSYGYTF
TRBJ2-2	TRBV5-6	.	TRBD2	TGTGCCAGCAGCCTCGGGGGGGGCAACACCGGGGAGCTGTTTTTT	CASSLGGGNTGELFF
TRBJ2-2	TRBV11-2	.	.	TGTGCCAGCAGTTTTAGTAGCACCGGGGAGCTGTTTTTT	CASSFSSTGELFF
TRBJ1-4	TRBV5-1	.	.	TGCGCCAGCAGCTTAGGAAGGGGAGGTAATGAAAAACTGTTTTTT	CASSLGRGGNEKLFF
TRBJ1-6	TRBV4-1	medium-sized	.	TGCGCCAGCAGCCAAGGCCAGGCCGCCTTTGGGTCACCCCTCCACTTT	CASSQGQAAFGSPLHF
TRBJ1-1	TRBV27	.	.	TGTGCCAGCAGTTATACAGGGAACACTGAAGCTTTCTTT	CASSYTGNTEAFF
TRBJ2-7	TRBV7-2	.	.	TGTGCCAGCAGCTTAGTCTCGGGCTCCTACGAGCAGTACTTC	CASSLVSGSYEQYF
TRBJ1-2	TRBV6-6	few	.	TGTGCCAGCAGTTTAAACAGGGATTGGAAAGGCTACACCTTC	CASSLNRDWKGYTF
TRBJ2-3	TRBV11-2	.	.	TGTGCCAGCAGCTTAGAATACGGTGATACGCAGTATTTT	CASSLEYGDTQYF
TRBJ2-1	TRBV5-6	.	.	TGTGCCAGCACGCTACAGGGGAGGAATGAGCAGTTCTTC	CASTLQGRNEQFF
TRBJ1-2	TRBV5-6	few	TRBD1	TGTGCCAGCAGCCAAACCGGGACAGGGTCGGACTATGGCTACACCTTC	CASSQTGTGSDYGYTF
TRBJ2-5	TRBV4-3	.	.	TGCGCCAGCAGCCAAGATCGAAGAACTAGTGGAGAGACCCAGTACTTC	CASSQDRRTSGETQYF
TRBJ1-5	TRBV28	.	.	TGTGCCAGCAGTTTTTTCTGGGCTTACAATCAGCCCCAGCATTTT	CASSFFWAYNQPQHF
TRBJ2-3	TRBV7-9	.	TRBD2	TGTGCCAGCAGCTTTACTACTAGCGGGAGTTGGACAGATACGCAGTATTTT	CASSFTTSGSWTDTQYF
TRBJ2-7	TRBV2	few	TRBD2	TGTGCCAGCAGTGAGGCGGGAGGTAGCTCCTACGAGCAGTACTTC	CASSEAGGSSYEQYF
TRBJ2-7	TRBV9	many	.	TGTGCCAGCAGCGCCAGGGACAACCCCTACGAGCAGTACTTC	CASSARDNPYEQYF
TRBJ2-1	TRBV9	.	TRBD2	TGTGCCAGCAGCGAACCGCGGGAGACTGGTGAGCAGTTCTTC	CASSEPRETGEQFF